The next 6 T cell receptor beta chains were all read from a single sample in a study of blood T cell repertoires in COVID-19. The protocol was immunoSEQ multiplex PCR, while the TCRdb copy is restricted to in-frame clones and leaves out a portion. The sample lists roughly 350,000 clones; approximately 90% were seen once. The sequenced material came from peripheral blood. The receptors come from a woman aged 45-59 years with active or convalescent COVID-19.

The chain uses TRBV12-3 or TRBV12-4 and TRBJ2-3; D perhaps matches TRBD1 (6 bases). There are 13 residues in the CDR3. V dropped 5 bases and J dropped 6 bases, with 12 bases sitting between them. CDR3 in amino acids: CASSSGTIDTQYF. The CDR3 coding sequence is TGTGCCAGCAGTAGTGGGACAATTGATACGCAGTATTTT.

The chain has TRBV10-2 and TRBJ1-1; D is unresolved. The CDR3 loop spans 12 amino acids. In germline, CDR1 is WSHSY, CDR2 SAAADI. V was clipped by 7 bases and J by 0 bases, with 6 bases between them. This CDR3 reads CASMRLNTEAFF. The CDR3 bases are TGCGCCAGCATGAGGTTGAACACTGAAGCTTTCTTT.

This chain connects TRBV5-1 to TRBJ2-7; 7 nucleotides match TRBD2. The CDR3 loop spans 15 amino acids. Germline CDR1 SGHRS, CDR2 YFSETQ. V gave up 0 bases and J gave up 3 bases; unmatched junction bases: 6. This CDR3 is CASSLDLAVLYEQYF. CDR3 coding DNA: TGCGCCAGCAGCTTGGATCTAGCGGTCCTCTACGAGCAGTACTTC.

This chain links TRBV5-4 with TRBJ2-7; 12 nucleotides match TRBD2. This CDR3 spans 15 amino acids. V trimming: 3 bases; J trimming: 7 bases; junction bases outside the gene matches: 8. CDR1 and CDR2 (germline): SGHNT, YYREEE (reference sequence). CDR3 in amino acids: CASSSRLAGVGEQYF. CDR3 DNA sequence: TGTGCCAGCAGCTCACGACTAGCGGGAGTTGGGGAGCAGTACTTC.

The chain employs TRBV12-3 or TRBV12-4 and TRBJ2-7; TRBD2 matches 10 bases. The CDR3 length is 13 residues. Germline trimming cut 5 bases from V and 4 bases from J; bases unmatched to any gene: 2. The CDR3 DNA reads as TGTGCCAGCAGTGGGACTAGCGAATACGAGCAGTACTTC. It codes for CASSGTSEYEQYF.

J is TRBJ1-5 and V is TRBV27, with D possibly matching TRBD1 (5 bases). Germline CDR1 reads MNHEY; CDR2 reads SMNVEV (reference sequence). This CDR3 has 12 amino acids. The CDR3: CAAGRGGQPQHF. DNA for the CDR3: TGTGCAGCGGGGAGGGGTGGGCAGCCCCAGCATTTT.